This T cell receptor (beta chain) originates from a study of blood T cell repertoires in COVID-19. Overall study context: The origin of the acute and convalescent COVID-19 samples was the United States, Italy and Spain. Sources were T cells, B-cell-depleted T cells, or PBMCs; the material itself was cDNA or gDNA.

In the authors' methods: Amplification of reference gene primers provided the estimated nucleated cell counts. Produced via immunoSEQ multiplex PCR; TCRdb's table is partial and in-frame only. V, J and clone size derive from that table, while D and trimming were established from the DNA sequence. The sample consists of around 150,000 clones, under 80% of them appearing once. The germline V and J ends were trimmed by 2 bases and 10 bases, with 12 bases remaining between them. Germline V lookup: CDR1 GTSNPN, CDR2 SVGIG (reference sequence). There are 12 residues in the CDR3. The gene calls are TRBV30 and TRBJ2-1; TRBD1 might be the D (5 bases). The source of this sequence is a man aged 55 to 69 with acute or convalescent COVID-19. What was sequenced was peripheral blood. This CDR3 reads CAWSPRAYEQFF. In DNA, the CDR3 is TGTGCCTGGAGTCCCAGGGCATACGAGCAGTTCTTC.